This record concerns one TCR beta chain sequence. No antigen is known for it. The sample originates from a study of T cell responses to AZD1222 COVID-19 vaccine. Germline CDR1 is KGHSH and CDR2 is LQKENI. The CDR3 totals 13 residues. Trimming shortened V by 1 base and J by 7 bases, and 10 bases separated the two germline ends. Findings and limits, study-wide: Reportedly, nearly half the spike-specific TCRs target unmutated variant regions.

The table came from immunoSEQ multiplex PCR; TCRdb's copy has only in-frame clones and leaves some out. The top ten clones hold about 3.4% of a sample with about 91,000 clones, 90% to 95% of them seen once. The rearrangement uses TRBV18 and TRBJ1-2; D unclear. The TCR sequence derives from an adult who received the AZD1222 COVID-19 vaccine. This specimen consisted of peripheral blood, obtained 28 days after the second AZD1222 dose. The CDR3 DNA reads TGTGCCAGCTCACCACAGGGATTCCGTGGCTACACCTTC. Translation gives CASSPQGFRGYTF. The variable domain in full, with the rest retrieved from reference TRBV18 and TRBJ1-2, is NAGVMQNPRHLVRRRGQEARLRCSPMKGHSHVYWYRQLPEEGLKFMVYLQKENIIDESGMPKERFSAEFPKEGPSILRIQQVVRGDSAAYFCASSPQGFRGYTFGSGTRLTVV.